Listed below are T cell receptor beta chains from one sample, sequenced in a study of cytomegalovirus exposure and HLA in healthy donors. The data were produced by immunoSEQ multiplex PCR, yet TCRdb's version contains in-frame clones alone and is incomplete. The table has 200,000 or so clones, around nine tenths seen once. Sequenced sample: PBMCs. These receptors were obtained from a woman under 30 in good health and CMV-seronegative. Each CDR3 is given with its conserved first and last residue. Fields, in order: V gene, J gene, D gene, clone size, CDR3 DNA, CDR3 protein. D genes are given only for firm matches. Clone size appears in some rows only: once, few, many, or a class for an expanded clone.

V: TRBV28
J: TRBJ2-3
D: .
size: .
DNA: TGTGCCAGCAGTTTAAGTTTCGGGGTTTGGACAGATACGCAGTATTTT
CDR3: CASSLSFGVWTDTQYF

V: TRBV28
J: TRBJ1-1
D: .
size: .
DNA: TGTGCCAGCAGTTACAGGGTTGAAGCTTTCTTT
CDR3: CASSYRVEAFF

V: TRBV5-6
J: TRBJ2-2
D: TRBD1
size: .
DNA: TGTGCCAGCAGCTTGGCGGGACAGGGGGCTTCCGGGGAGCTGTTTTTT
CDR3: CASSLAGQGASGELFF

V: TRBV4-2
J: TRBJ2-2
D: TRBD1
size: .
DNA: TGTGCCAGCAGCCACGCAGGGGGGAACACCGGGGAGCTGTTTTTT
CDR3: CASSHAGGNTGELFF

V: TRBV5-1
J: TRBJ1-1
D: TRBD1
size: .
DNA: TGCGCCAGCAGCCAGGGGACAGCCCTGGGCACTGAAGCTTTCTTT
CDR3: CASSQGTALGTEAFF

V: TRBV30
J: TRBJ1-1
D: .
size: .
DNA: TGTGCCTGGAGCCGCGGGACGGCTGAAGCTTTCTTT
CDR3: CAWSRGTAEAFF

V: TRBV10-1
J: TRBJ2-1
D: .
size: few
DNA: TGCGCCAGCAGTGCTCAGGAAAATGAGCAGTTCTTC
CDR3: CASSAQENEQFF

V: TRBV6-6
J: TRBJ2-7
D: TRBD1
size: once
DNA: TGTGCCAGCAAGGACAGGGGGTCCTACGAGCAGTACTTC
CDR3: CASKDRGSYEQYF

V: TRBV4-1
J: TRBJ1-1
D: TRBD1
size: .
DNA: TGCGCCAGCAGACCCGAGACAGGGTGGCCTGAAGCTTTCTTT
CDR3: CASRPETGWPEAFF

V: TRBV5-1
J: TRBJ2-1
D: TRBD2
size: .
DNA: TGCGCCAGCACCTTAGCGGGCTCCTACAATGAGCAGTTCTTC
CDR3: CASTLAGSYNEQFF

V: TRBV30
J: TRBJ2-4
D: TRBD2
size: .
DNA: TGTGCTGTACGGGGAGGGATAGCCAAAAACATTCAGTACTTC
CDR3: CAVRGGIAKNIQYF

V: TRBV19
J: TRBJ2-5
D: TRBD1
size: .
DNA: TGTGCCAGTAGTATTCAGGGGGCAGGGGAGACCCAGTACTTC
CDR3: CASSIQGAGETQYF

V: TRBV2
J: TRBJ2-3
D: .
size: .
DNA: TGTGCCAGCACGAAGCGGGTTAGCACAGATACGCAGTATTTT
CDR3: CASTKRVSTDTQYF

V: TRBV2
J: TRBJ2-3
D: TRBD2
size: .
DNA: TGTGCCAGCAGTGAACTCGGACTAGCGGGAGTTGGTGATACGCAGTATTTT
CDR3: CASSELGLAGVGDTQYF

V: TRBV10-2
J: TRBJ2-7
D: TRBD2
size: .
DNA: TGCGCCAGCAGCCGTACTAGCGGGACCGCCTACGAGCAGTACTTC
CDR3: CASSRTSGTAYEQYF

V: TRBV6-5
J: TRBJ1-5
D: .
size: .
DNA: TGTGCCAGCAGACCGACAGGCGGTGGCAATCAGCCCCAGCATTTT
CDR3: CASRPTGGGNQPQHF

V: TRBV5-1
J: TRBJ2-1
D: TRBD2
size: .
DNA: TGCGCCAGCAGCCCCGGACTAGCGGGAGTTCTTATCTCCTACAATGAGCAGTTCTTC
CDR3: CASSPGLAGVLISYNEQFF

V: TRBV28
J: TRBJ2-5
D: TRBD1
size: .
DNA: TGTGCCAGCAGTGGACAGGGGGCGCGTCAAGAGACCCAGTACTTC
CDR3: CASSGQGARQETQYF

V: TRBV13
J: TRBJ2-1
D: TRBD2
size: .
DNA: TGTGCCAGCAGGCAGACTAGCGGGTCCTACAATGAGCAGTTCTTC
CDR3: CASRQTSGSYNEQFF

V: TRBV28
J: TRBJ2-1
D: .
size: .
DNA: TGTGCCAGCAGAGTCGACCAGAGCGATGAGCAGTTCTTC
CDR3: CASRVDQSDEQFF

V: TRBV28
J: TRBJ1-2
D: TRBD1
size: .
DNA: TGTGCCAGCACCGTCCTGGGACAGGCCAACTATGGCTACACCTTC
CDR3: CASTVLGQANYGYTF

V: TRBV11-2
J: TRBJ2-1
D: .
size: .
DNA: TGTGCCAGCAGCTTTAATACGGACTCTGAGCAGTTCTTC
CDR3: CASSFNTDSEQFF

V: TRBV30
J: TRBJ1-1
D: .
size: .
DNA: TGTGCCTGGACCCTGACTACTGAAGCTTTCTTT
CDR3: CAWTLTTEAFF

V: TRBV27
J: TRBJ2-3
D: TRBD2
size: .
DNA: TGTGCCAGCAGTTTATTACGGGCTAGCGGTACCCACAATACGCAGTATTTT
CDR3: CASSLLRASGTHNTQYF

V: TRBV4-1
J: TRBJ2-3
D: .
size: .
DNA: TGCGCCAGCAGCCCGCTTACATCGATCTTTACGCAGTATTTT
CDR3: CASSPLTSIFTQYF

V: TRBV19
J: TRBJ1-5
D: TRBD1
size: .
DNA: TGTGCCAGTACCGGGACAGGGGGCATTGGCAATCAGCCCCAGCATTTT
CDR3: CASTGTGGIGNQPQHF

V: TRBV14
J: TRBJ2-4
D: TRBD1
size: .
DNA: TGTGCCAGCAGCCGACAGGGTTCGGCCAAAAACATTCAGTACTTC
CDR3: CASSRQGSAKNIQYF

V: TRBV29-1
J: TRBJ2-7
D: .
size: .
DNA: TGCAGCGCAGGGCCGAGCTCCTACGAGCAGTACTTC
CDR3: CSAGPSSYEQYF

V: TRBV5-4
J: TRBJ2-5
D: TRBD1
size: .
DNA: TGTGCCAGCAGCTTGGGAGACAGGGGAGAGACCCAGTACTTC
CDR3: CASSLGDRGETQYF

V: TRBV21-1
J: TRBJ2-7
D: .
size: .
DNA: TGTGCCAGCAGCACTAGGGACAGCTCCTACGAGCAGTACTTC
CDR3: CASSTRDSSYEQYF

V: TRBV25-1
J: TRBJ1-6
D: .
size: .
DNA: TGTGCCAGCAGTGGGGGGCAGCCGTTGAGCTCCTATAATTCACCCCTCCACTTT
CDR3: CASSGGQPLSSYNSPLHF

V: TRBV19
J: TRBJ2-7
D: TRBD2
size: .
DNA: TGTGCCAGTAGTATAGCGGCCAGCGGGAGAGCCTACGAGCAGTACTTC
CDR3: CASSIAASGRAYEQYF

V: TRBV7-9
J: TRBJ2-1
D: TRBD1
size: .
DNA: TGTGCCAGCAGCTCACAGGGGGCAGGGGAGCAGTTCTTC
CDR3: CASSSQGAGEQFF

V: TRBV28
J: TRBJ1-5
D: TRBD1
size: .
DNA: TGTGCCAGCAGTTTCAGGGGGAGGCTTCAGCCCCAGCATTTT
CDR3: CASSFRGRLQPQHF

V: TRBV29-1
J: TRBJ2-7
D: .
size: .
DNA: TGCAGCGCCAATACCGGGACTCACACGTACGAGCAGTACTTC
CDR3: CSANTGTHTYEQYF

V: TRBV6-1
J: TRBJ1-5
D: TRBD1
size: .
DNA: TGTGCCAGCAGTATAAGACAGGGGGGGCAGCCCCAGCATTTT
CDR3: CASSIRQGGQPQHF

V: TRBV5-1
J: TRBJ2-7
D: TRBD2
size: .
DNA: TGCGCCAGCGCTCGGGGAGGGCCTGGCCCCTACGAGCAGTACTTC
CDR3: CASARGGPGPYEQYF

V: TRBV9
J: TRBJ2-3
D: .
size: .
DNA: TGTGCCAGCAGCCCCCATGCGCGCACAGATACGCAGTATTTT
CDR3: CASSPHARTDTQYF

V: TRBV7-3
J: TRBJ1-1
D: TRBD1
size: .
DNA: TGTGCCAGCCAACAGGGGTCCACTGAAGCTTTCTTT
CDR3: CASQQGSTEAFF

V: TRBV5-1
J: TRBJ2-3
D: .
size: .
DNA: TGCGCCAGCAGACCTAACCCGGGAGTTCAAACAGATACGCAGTATTTT
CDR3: CASRPNPGVQTDTQYF

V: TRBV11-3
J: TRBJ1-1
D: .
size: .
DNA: TGTGCCAGCAGCTCGACAGCCCAGAACACTGAAGCTTTCTTT
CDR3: CASSSTAQNTEAFF

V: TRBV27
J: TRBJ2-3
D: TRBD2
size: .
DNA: TGTGCCAGCAGTTCCTCGGGACTAGCGGCTAGCACAGATACGCAGTATTTT
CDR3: CASSSSGLAASTDTQYF

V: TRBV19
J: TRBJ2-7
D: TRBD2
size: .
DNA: TGTGCCAGTAGTATCCGGGCCAGCGGGAACGAGCAGTACTTC
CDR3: CASSIRASGNEQYF